The T cell receptor beta chain described here comes from a study of shared clonotypes between healthy human individuals. Trimming shortened V by 2 bases and J by 1 base, and 6 bases separated the two germline ends. Germline assignment: CDR1 MNHNS and CDR2 SASEGT. This CDR3 region has 15 residues. Ten or more counts support this clone. Profiling relied on immunoSEQ multiplex PCR, and the TCRdb table lists in-frame clones only, not all of them. Of about 490,000 clones detected, around 80% appear once; the ten largest clones hold over 10%. V gene TRBV6-1 combines with J gene TRBJ2-6; D call uncertain. Specimen: PBMCs. The clonotype comes from a woman in her thirties or forties in good health. Some clones in this sample may be carry-over from other donors' samples. This chain's CDR3 is CASSERLSGANVLTF. CDR3 DNA sequence: TGTGCCAGCAGTGAACGACTGTCTGGGGCCAACGTCCTGACTTTC.